These T cell receptor beta chains were read from a single sample in a study of blood T cell repertoires in COVID-19. Here immunoSEQ multiplex PCR was the method, and the copy in TCRdb shows in-frame clones only, minus some. Counted here are about 210,000 clones, 65% to 85% occurring once; the ten biggest clones make up about 3.3%. The sample was PBMCs or T cells enriched from blood (not recorded which). Receptors were obtained from a woman under 40 who had been exposed to COVID-19. The CDR3 runs from the conserved cysteine through the conserved F or W. Fields, in order: clone size, D gene, J gene, V gene, CDR3 protein, CDR3 DNA. The D gene is left open where the match is weak. Some rows mark clone size as missing; the rest say once, few, many or name a class of expanded clone.

>-|-|TRBJ1-5|TRBV7-2
CASSLGPGRNQPQHF
TGTGCCAGCAGCTTAGGCCCAGGGCGGAATCAGCCCCAGCATTTT
>-|TRBD1|TRBJ1-4|TRBV27
CASRPTGRNEKLFF
TGTGCCAGCAGACCGACAGGGAGGAATGAAAAACTGTTTTTT
>-|TRBD2|TRBJ2-5|TRBV10-3
CAISPGGETQYF
TGTGCCATCAGTCCGGGAGGAGAGACCCAGTACTTC
>-|-|TRBJ2-7|TRBV3-1/TRBV3-2
CASSQVVSSREAHSYEQYF
TGTGCCAGCAGCCAAGTTGTTTCGTCCAGAGAGGCCCACTCCTACGAGCAGTACTTC
>-|TRBD1|TRBJ1-6|TRBV18
CASSLATGGAGNSPLHF
TGTGCCAGCTCACTAGCGACAGGGGGCGCGGGGAATTCACCCCTCCACTTT
>-|-|TRBJ1-1|TRBV18
CASSPGGGETEAFF
TGTGCCAGCTCACCAGGTGGGGGGGAAACTGAAGCTTTCTTT
>-|-|TRBJ1-5|TRBV7-2
CASSEQPSNQPQHF
TGTGCCAGCAGCGAACAGCCAAGCAATCAGCCCCAGCATTTT
>-|-|TRBJ1-2|TRBV27
CASSPSWGLGGYTF
TGTGCCAGCAGTCCAAGTTGGGGGCTTGGCGGCTACACCTTC
>-|-|TRBJ1-4|TRBV7-9
CASSLSRLSSEKLFF
TGTGCCAGCAGCTTGAGTCGTTTGAGTTCGGAAAAACTGTTTTTT
>-|-|TRBJ1-1|TRBV15
CATSRGGDSQEAFF
TGTGCCACCAGCCGAGGCGGGGACTCCCAAGAAGCTTTCTTT
>few|TRBD2|TRBJ2-1|TRBV7-3
CASSLQAGGPFGEQFF
TGTGCCAGCAGCTTACAAGCGGGGGGGCCCTTTGGTGAGCAGTTCTTC
>-|-|TRBJ2-7|TRBV5-4
CASSLGLRMDEQYF
TGTGCCAGCAGCTTGGGCCTGCGGATGGACGAGCAGTACTTC
>once|-|TRBJ2-7|TRBV5-1
CASSASRTVYYEQYF
TGCGCCAGCAGCGCCAGTCGGACAGTCTACTACGAGCAGTACTTC
>few|TRBD1|TRBJ1-2|TRBV30
CAWSGTDRVSNGYTF
TGTGCCTGGAGCGGAACCGACAGGGTATCGAATGGCTACACCTTC
>-|TRBD1|TRBJ1-6|TRBV7-2
CASSRTGNNSPLHF
TGTGCCAGCAGTCGGACAGGGAATAATTCACCCCTCCACTTT
>-|-|TRBJ2-5|TRBV2
CAALGLETQYF
TGTGCCGCCCTCGGGTTAGAGACCCAGTACTTC
>-|TRBD2|TRBJ2-7|TRBV11-2
CASSSQRSSGGAYEQYF
TGTGCCAGCAGTTCCCAGCGGAGTAGCGGGGGGGCTTACGAGCAGTACTTC
>-|-|TRBJ1-5|TRBV6-1
CASGRQTPSNQPQHF
TGTGCCAGCGGCAGACAGACCCCCAGCAATCAGCCCCAGCATTTT
>few|-|TRBJ1-1|TRBV29-1
CSVERLTEAFF
TGCAGCGTTGAAAGACTGACTGAAGCTTTCTTT
>-|TRBD1|TRBJ1-6|TRBV13
CASSLDRNSPLHF
TGTGCCAGCAGCTTGGACAGGAACTCACCCCTCCACTTT
>-|-|TRBJ2-1|TRBV5-4
CASSLAPPIYNEQFF
TGTGCCAGCAGCTTGGCTCCCCCTATATACAATGAGCAGTTCTTC
>-|-|TRBJ1-5|TRBV3-1/TRBV3-2
CASSPGTPNGNQPQHF
TGTGCCAGCAGCCCCGGGACACCTAACGGCAATCAGCCCCAGCATTTT